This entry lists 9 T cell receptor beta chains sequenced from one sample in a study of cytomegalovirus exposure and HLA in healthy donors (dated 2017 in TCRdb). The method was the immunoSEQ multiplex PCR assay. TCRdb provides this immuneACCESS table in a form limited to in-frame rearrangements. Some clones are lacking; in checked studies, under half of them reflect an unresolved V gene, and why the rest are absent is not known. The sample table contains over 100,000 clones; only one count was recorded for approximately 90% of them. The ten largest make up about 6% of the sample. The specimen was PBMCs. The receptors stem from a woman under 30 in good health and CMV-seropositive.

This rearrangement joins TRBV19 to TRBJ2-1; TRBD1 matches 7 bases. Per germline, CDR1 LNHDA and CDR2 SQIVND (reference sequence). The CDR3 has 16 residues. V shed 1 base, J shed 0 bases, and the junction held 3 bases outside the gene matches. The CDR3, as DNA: TGTGCCAGTAGTATAGCAGGGGGACCCTCCTACAATGAGCAGTTCTTC. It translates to CASSIAGGPSYNEQFF.

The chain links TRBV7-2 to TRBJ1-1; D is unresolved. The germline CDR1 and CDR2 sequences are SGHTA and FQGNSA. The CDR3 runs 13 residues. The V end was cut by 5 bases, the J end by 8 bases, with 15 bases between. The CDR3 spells CASSANLRLEAFF. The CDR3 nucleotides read TGTGCCAGCAGCGCGAACCTAAGACTCGAAGCTTTCTTT.

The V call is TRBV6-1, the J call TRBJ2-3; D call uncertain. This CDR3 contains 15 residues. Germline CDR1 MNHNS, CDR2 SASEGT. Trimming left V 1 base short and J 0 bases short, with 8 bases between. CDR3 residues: CASSEGPTSTDTQYF. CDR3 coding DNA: TGTGCCAGCAGTGAAGGCCCTACTAGCACAGATACGCAGTATTTT.

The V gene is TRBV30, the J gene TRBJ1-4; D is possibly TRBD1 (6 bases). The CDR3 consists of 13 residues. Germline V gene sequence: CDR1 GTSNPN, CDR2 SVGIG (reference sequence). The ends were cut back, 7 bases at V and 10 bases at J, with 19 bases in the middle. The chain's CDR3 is CAFRKQGIGKLFF. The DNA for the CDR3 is TGTGCCTTCCGAAAACAGGGAATTGGAAAACTGTTTTTT. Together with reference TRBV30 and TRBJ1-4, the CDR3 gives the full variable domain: SQTIHQWPATLVQPVGSPLSLECTVEGTSNPNLYWYRQAAGRGLQLLFYSVGIGQISSEVPQNLSASRPQDRQFILSSKKLLLSDSGFYLCAFRKQGIGKLFFGSGTQLSVL.

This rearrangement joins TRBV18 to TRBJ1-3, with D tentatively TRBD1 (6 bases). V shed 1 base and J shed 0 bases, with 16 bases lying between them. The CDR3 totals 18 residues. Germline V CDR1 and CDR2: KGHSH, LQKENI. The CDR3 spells CASSPQAMTGDSGNTIYF. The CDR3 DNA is TGTGCCAGCTCACCACAAGCGATGACAGGCGACTCTGGAAACACCATATATTTT.

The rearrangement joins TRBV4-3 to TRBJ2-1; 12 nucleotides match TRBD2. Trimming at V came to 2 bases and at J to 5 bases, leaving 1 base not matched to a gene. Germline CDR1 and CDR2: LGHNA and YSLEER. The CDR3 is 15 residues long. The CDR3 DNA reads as TGCGCCAGCAGCCAACGACTAGCGGGAGACAATGAGCAGTTCTTC. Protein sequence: CASSQRLAGDNEQFF.

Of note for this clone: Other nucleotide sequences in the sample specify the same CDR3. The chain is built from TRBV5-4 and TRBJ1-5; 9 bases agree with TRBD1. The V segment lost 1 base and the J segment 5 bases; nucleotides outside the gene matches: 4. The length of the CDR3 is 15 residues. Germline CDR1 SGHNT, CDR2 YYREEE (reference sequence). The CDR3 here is CASSLMGQGDQPQHF. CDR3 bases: TGTGCCAGCAGCTTGATGGGACAGGGCGATCAGCCCCAGCATTTT.

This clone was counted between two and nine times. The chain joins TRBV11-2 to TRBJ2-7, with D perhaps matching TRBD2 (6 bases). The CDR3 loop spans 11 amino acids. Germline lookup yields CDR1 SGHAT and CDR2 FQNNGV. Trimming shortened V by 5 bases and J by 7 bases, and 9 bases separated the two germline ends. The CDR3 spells CASSLGLEQYF. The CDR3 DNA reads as TGTGCCAGCAGCCTCGGACTAGAGCAGTACTTC.

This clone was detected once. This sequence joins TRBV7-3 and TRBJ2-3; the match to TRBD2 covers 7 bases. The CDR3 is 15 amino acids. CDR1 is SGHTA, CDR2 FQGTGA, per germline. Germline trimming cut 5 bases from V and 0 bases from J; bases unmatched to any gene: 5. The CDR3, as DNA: TGTGCCAGCAGCCGACTAGCCCATAGCACAGATACGCAGTATTTT. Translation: CASSRLAHSTDTQYF. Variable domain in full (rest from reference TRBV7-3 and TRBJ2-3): GAGVSQTPSNKVTEKGKYVELRCDPISGHTALYWYRQSLGQGPEFLIYFQGTGAADDSGLPNDRFFAVRPEGSVSTLKIQRTERGDSAVYLCASSRLAHSTDTQYFGPGTRLTVL.